This T cell receptor beta chain originates from a study of shared clonotypes between healthy human individuals. The study's findings and limits: Researchers found naive subsets generally carried larger estimated richness than memory subsets.

Method: immunoSEQ multiplex PCR; TCRdb's copy keeps in-frame clones and lacks some. The sample has about 700,000 clones; around two thirds are singletons. As regards this clone: Its matching antigen is unknown.

The CDR3 loop spans 12 amino acids. The germline V gene encodes CDR1 MNHEY and CDR2 SVGAGI. V lost 9 bases and J lost 5; bases outside the gene matches: 6. The chain links TRBV6-5 to TRBJ2-7, with 8 bases matching TRBD1. The specimen was memory CD4+ T cells sorted from blood. Subset of the sample: CD45RA-negative fraction. This TCR was recovered from a woman aged 25 to 39 in good health. DNA for the CDR3: TGTGCCAGAGGAGGACAGGGCGACGAGCAGTACTTC. Protein: CARGGQGDEQYF.